This TCR beta chain stems from a study of T-cell reconstitution after alpha-beta-depleted transplantation in children. TCRbeta library construction was performed incorporating unique molecular identifiers. TCRdb re-called the PCR reads with MiXCR, one entry per CDR3 protein. The data show 750,000 to 950,000 distinct CDR3 sequences, 15% to 20% seen once. Overall study findings and caveats: The authors attributed T-cell counts and diversity one year after transplant mostly to newly produced T cells. TCRbeta diversity was high at day 60 in some patients (a result of surviving recipient T cells and thymic progenitors). The origin of alpha-beta T cells about two months after transplant was reportedly several hundred expanded graft clones.

This clonotype was seen many times. Its antigen is unidentified. The sample was PBMCs, mostly from graft donor cells, taken 360 days after TCRalphabeta/CD19-depleted stem cell transplant. This TCR was sampled from a male patient younger than 18 who had a stem cell transplant for acute lymphoblastic leukemia, so the T cells may come from the graft donor.

The CDR3 bases are TGTGCCAGCAGTCCGACAGGGAGCTCCTACGAGCAGTACTTC. It translates to CASSPTGSSYEQYF. The rearrangement joins TRBV12-3 or TRBV12-4 to TRBJ2-7; TRBD1 agrees at 7 bases. This CDR3 spans 14 amino acids. J was trimmed by 0 bases and V by 5 bases; bases with no gene match: 4.